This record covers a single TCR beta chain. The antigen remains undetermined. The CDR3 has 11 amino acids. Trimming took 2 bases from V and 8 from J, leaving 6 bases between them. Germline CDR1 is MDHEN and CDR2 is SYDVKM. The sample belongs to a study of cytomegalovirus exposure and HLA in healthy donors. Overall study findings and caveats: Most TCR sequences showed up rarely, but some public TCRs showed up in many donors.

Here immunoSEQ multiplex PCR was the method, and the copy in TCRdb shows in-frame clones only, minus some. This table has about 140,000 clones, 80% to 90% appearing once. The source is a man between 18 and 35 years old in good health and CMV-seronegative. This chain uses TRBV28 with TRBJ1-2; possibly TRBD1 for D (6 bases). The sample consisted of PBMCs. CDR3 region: CASSLGGGYTF. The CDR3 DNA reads TGTGCCAGCAGTTTAGGGGGCGGCTACACCTTC.